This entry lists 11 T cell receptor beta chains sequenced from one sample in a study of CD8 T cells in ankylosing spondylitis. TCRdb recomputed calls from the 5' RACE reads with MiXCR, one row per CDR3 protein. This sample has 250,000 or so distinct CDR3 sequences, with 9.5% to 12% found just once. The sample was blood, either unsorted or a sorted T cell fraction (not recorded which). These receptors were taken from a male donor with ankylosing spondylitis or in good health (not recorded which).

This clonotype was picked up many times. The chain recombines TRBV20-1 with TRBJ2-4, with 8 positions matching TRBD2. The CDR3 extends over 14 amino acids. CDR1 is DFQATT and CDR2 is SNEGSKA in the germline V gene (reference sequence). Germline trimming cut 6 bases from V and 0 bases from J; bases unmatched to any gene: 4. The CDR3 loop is CSAVAGLAKNIQYF. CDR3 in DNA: TGCAGTGCCGTAGCGGGACTAGCCAAAAACATTCAGTACTTC.

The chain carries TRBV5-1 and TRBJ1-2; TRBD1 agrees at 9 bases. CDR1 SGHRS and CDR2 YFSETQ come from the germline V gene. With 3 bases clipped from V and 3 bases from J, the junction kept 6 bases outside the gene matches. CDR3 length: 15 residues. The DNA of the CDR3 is TGCGCCAGCAGCTGGAGGACAGGGGAAGACTATGGCTACACCTTC. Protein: CASSWRTGEDYGYTF.

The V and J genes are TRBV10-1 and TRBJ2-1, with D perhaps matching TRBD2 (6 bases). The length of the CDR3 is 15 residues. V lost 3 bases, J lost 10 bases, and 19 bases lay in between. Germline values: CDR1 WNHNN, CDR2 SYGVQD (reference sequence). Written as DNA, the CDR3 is TGCGCCAGCAGTGATCCCGGGACTCCTCAAGGAGAGCAGTTCTTC. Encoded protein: CASSDPGTPQGEQFF.

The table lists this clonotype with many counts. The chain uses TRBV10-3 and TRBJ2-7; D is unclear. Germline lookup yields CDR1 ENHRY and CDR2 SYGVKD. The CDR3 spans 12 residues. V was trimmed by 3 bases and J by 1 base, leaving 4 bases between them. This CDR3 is CAISELSYEQYF. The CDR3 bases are TGTGCCATCAGTGAACTATCCTACGAGCAGTACTTC.

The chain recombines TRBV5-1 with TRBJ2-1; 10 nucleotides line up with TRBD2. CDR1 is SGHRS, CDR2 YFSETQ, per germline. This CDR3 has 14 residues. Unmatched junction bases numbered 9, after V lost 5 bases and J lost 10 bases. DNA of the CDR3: TGCGCCAGCAGTTTAACTAGCGGGAATGGCGAGCAGTTCTTC. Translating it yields CASSLTSGNGEQFF.

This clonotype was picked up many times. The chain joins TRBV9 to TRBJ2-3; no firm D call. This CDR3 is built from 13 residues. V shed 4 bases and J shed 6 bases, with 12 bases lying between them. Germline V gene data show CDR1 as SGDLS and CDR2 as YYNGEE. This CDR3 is CASSPRVIDTQYF. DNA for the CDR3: TGTGCCAGCAGCCCCCGGGTGATTGATACGCAGTATTTT.

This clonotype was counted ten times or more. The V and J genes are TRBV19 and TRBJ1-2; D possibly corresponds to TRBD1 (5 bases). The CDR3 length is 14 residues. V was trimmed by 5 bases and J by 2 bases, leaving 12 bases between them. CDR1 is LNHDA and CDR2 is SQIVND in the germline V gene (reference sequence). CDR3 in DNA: TGTGCCAGTAGTTCCGGGAGGACAAACTATGGCTACACCTTC. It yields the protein CASSSGRTNYGYTF.

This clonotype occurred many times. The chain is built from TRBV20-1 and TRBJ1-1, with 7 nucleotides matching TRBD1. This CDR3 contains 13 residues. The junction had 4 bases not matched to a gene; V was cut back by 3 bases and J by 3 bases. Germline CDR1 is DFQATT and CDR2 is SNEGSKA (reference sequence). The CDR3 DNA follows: TGCAGTGCTAGTAGCACAGGGGACACTGAAGCTTTCTTT. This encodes CSASSTGDTEAFF.

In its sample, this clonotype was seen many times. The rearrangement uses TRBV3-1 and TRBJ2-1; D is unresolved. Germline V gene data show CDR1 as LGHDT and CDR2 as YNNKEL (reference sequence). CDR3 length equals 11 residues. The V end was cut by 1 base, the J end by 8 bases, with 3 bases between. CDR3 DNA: TGTGCCAGCAGCCAAGTCCATGAGCAGTTCTTC. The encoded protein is CASSQVHEQFF.

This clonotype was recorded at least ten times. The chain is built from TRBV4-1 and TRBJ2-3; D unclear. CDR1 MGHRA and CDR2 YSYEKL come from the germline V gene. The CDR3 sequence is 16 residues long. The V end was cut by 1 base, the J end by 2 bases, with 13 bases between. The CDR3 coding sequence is TGCGCCAGCAGCCAAGTCGATATGGGATTCACAGATACGCAGTATTTT. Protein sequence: CASSQVDMGFTDTQYF.

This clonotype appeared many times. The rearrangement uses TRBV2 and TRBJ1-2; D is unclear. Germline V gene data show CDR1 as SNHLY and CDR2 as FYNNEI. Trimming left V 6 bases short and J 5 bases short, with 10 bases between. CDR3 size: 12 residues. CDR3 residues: CASSSMTYGYTF. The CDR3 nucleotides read TGTGCCAGCAGCTCTATGACTTATGGCTACACCTTC.